The clone carrying this T cell receptor (beta chain) was recorded a few times. Antigen unknown. Library construction for TCR beta used iRepertoire HTBI primers and Arm-PCR of CDR3 regions. TCRdb re-called the multiplex PCR reads with MiXCR, one entry per CDR3 protein. The sample contains 450,000 to 700,000 distinct CDR3 sequences, approximately 15% of which appear only once. As to time point: newly diagnosed GD, antithyroid drugs for less than 3 months. PBMC RNA served as the TCR library source. CDR3 length: 17 amino acids. Looked up from germline, CDR1 is MGHDK and CDR2 is SYGVNS. The junction had 8 bases not matched to a gene; V was cut back by 4 bases and J by 5 bases. These data are taken from a study of regulatory T cells in long-lasting Graves disease. Study results and limitations: Persistent cases of Graves' showed reduced TCR diversity relative to newly diagnosed patients. Repertoires from persistent disease leaned toward TRBV28, TRBJ1-2 and TRBJ2-5.

The sample was also linked to a second study, of T cells in Graves' hyperthyroidism and ophthalmopathy. That report adds: HTBI primers were used for first-round RT-PCR of the TCR CDR3. With a median lead of about six months before onset, the model predicted ophthalmopathy.

The chain combines TRBV25-1 with TRBJ2-2, with TRBD2 identical over 12 bases. The source is a man younger than 40 with Graves disease. The sample in question was peripheral blood mononuclear cells (PBMCs), obtained at new diagnosis, from a patient treated with antithyroid drugs. The CDR3 sequence is CASSGRLAGVGTGELFF. CDR3 nucleotides: TGTGCCAGCAGTGGTAGACTAGCGGGAGTGGGGACCGGGGAGCTGTTTTTT.